These 29 T cell receptor beta chains came from one sample sequenced in a study of blood T cells in healthy people across ages. A J-beta primer mix and a sample-barcoded 5' primer were used in a second PCR of about 7 to 12 cycles. TCRdb reanalysed the 5' RACE reads using MiXCR and keeps one entry per CDR3 protein. The table records about 670,000 distinct CDR3 sequences, 35% to 50% of them present only once. The sample was blood. These receptors originate from a man older than 75 in good health.

The rearrangement links TRBV6-2 or TRBV6-3 to TRBJ2-3, with D unresolved. This CDR3 has 14 residues. In germline, CDR1 is MNHEY, CDR2 SVGEGT. V gave up 2 bases and J gave up 1 base, with 7 bases separating them. The CDR3 sequence: CASSYDDGTDTQYF. The CDR3 bases are TGTGCCAGCAGTTACGACGACGGCACAGATACGCAGTATTTT.

The rearrangement uses TRBV20-1 and TRBJ2-7, with D tentatively TRBD2 (7 bases). The V gene's germline CDR1 is DFQATT and CDR2 SNEGSKA (reference sequence). The V end lost 5 bases, the J end lost 7 bases, and 24 bases lay between the germline ends. The CDR3 totals 15 residues. CDR3 protein: CSAGTLRGPGNEQYF. CDR3 nucleotides: TGCAGTGCTGGTACCTTGCGGGGGCCAGGGAATGAGCAGTACTTC.

This rearrangement joins TRBV7-2 to TRBJ2-2; D unresolved. Germline-derived CDR1 and CDR2 are SGHTA and FQGNSA. This CDR3 comprises 15 residues. The V end lost 1 base, the J end lost 0 bases, and 6 bases lay between the germline ends. The CDR3 sequence is CASSLVQTNTGELFF. The CDR3 DNA reads as TGTGCCAGCAGCTTAGTTCAGACGAACACCGGGGAGCTGTTTTTT. Full variable domain (outside the CDR3, taken from reference TRBV7-2 and TRBJ2-2): GAGVSQSPSNKVTEKGKDVELRCDPISGHTALYWYRQSLGQGLEFLIYFQGNSAPDKSGLPSDRFSAERTGGSVSTLTIQRTQQEDSAVYLCASSLVQTNTGELFFGEGSRLTVL.

This chain links TRBV6-1 with TRBJ2-3; the match to TRBD1 covers 9 bases. The CDR3 contains 15 residues. J was trimmed by 5 bases and V by 9 bases; bases with no gene match: 12. Germline CDR1 MNHNS, CDR2 SASEGT. CDR3 coding DNA: TGTGCCAGTTACAGGGGGCGTTCTGTTTTAGATACGCAGTATTTT. Translated, it gives CASYRGRSVLDTQYF.

The V call is TRBV6-1, the J call TRBJ2-7, with TRBD1 matching 9 bases. Germline assignment: CDR1 MNHNS and CDR2 SASEGT. This CDR3 contains 14 residues. V lost 8 bases to trimming and J lost 4 bases; unmatched junction nucleotides: 9. Written as DNA, the CDR3 is TGTGCCAGCCTCTGGGGGACAGGGAAGTACGAGCAGTACTTC. This sequence encodes CASLWGTGKYEQYF.

In its sample, this clonotype was seen a few times. This chain joins TRBV10-3 and TRBJ2-7; D may be TRBD2 (6 bases). This CDR3 is 15 amino acids long. Germline V gene data show CDR1 as ENHRY and CDR2 as SYGVKD. V was shortened by 10 bases and J by 2 bases, with 21 bases between the two germline ends. The CDR3 DNA sequence: TGTGCCAGCAGAAATTTTGGGGAGGCCCCCTACGAGCAGTACTTC. Its protein product is CASRNFGEAPYEQYF.

The J gene is TRBJ2-5, the V gene TRBV28, with 8 bases lining up with TRBD2. The DNA end is more similar to TRBJ2-7, so the J call may be wrong. Looked up from germline, CDR1 is MDHEN and CDR2 is SYDVKM. CDR3 length: 12 amino acids. CDR3 coding DNA: TGTGCCGCCGGCGGGGGGAGGAACGAGCAGTACTTC. Amino acid sequence: CAAGGGRNEQYF.

There are many counts of this clonotype. The chain links TRBV4-1 to TRBJ2-7, with D possibly being TRBD1 (6 bases). Germline CDR1 and CDR2: MGHRA and YSYEKL. Trimming shortened V by 2 bases and J by 3 bases, and 14 bases separated the two germline ends. The CDR3 extends over 15 amino acids. The CDR3 DNA follows: TGCGCCAGCAGCCAATCTGGGGACACCAACTACGAGCAGTACTTC. Protein product: CASSQSGDTNYEQYF.

V and J are TRBV25-1 and TRBJ2-3, with 9 bases fitting TRBD2. The CDR3 has 15 residues. Looked up from germline, CDR1 is MGHDK and CDR2 is SYGVNS. The junction had 4 bases not matched to a gene; V was cut back by 3 bases and J by 3 bases. CDR3 sequence: CASSDRAGGTDTQYF. The DNA for the CDR3 is TGTGCCAGCAGTGATCGAGCGGGAGGAACAGATACGCAGTATTTT.

The chain couples TRBV20-1 to TRBJ1-5; no definite D call. The V gene lost 6 bases and the J gene lost 1 base, with 13 bases spanning the gap. The CDR3 extends over 14 amino acids. The germline gives CDR1 DFQATT, CDR2 SNEGSKA (reference sequence). CDR3 region: CSARISGSNQPQHF. For the CDR3, the DNA is TGCAGTGCCAGGATATCGGGGAGCAATCAGCCCCAGCATTTT.

V usage is TRBV11-2 and J usage is TRBJ2-7; unclear D gene. The CDR3 consists of 13 residues. Germline lookup yields CDR1 SGHAT and CDR2 FQNNGV. The V end lost 4 bases, the J end lost 3 bases, and 10 bases lay between the germline ends. CDR3 nucleotides: TGTGCCAGCAGCTCGACACGGAACTACGAGCAGTACTTC. This sequence encodes CASSSTRNYEQYF.

The sample holds one count of this clonotype. CDR3 residues: CSVAGGDDQYF. DNA for the CDR3: TGCAGCGTTGCAGGGGGAGACGATCAGTACTTC. The genes are TRBV29-1 and TRBJ2-5; 7 nucleotides align to TRBD1. The CDR3 covers 11 residues. CDR1 and CDR2 (germline): SQVTM, ANQGSEA. V lost 4 bases, J lost 11 bases, and 7 bases stayed unmatched.

This clonotype was counted between two and nine times. The genes are TRBV6-2 or TRBV6-3 and TRBJ2-4; 9 nucleotides match TRBD1. V was pared by 6 bases and J by 13 bases, with 7 bases of the junction left unmatched. This CDR3 is built from 12 residues. The germline V gene has CDR1 MNHEY and CDR2 SVGEGT. CDR3 amino acids: CASRTTGGAQYF. CDR3 nucleotides: TGTGCCAGCAGAACAACAGGGGGCGCGCAGTACTTC.

CDR3 DNA sequence: TGTGCCAGCAACCATGATGATGAGGCTGAAGCTTTCTTT. This gives the protein CASNHDDEAEAFF. V and J are TRBV9 and TRBJ1-1, with D unclear. This CDR3 spans 13 amino acids. V was pared by 6 bases and J by 6 bases, with 15 bases between. Germline CDR1 SGDLS, CDR2 YYNGEE.

Only a few counts were recorded for this clonotype. This chain uses TRBV6-2 or TRBV6-3 with TRBJ2-7; 8 positions agree with TRBD1. Germline loops: CDR1 MNHEY, CDR2 SVGEGT. Trimming cost V 8 bases and J 1 base; bases outside gene matches: 10. The CDR3 extends over 15 amino acids. The CDR3 nucleotides read TGTGCCAGCCAACTCACGACAGGGGTATCCTACGAGCAGTACTTC. This encodes CASQLTTGVSYEQYF.

This chain joins TRBV6-1 and TRBJ2-6, with D possibly being TRBD1 or TRBD2 (5 bases each). V was trimmed by 5 bases and J by 2 bases, leaving 13 bases between them. There are 16 residues in the CDR3. CDR1 and CDR2 (germline): MNHNS, SASEGT. The CDR3 here is CASSWAGSAGANVLTF. The CDR3 nucleotides read TGTGCCAGCAGTTGGGCAGGGAGCGCTGGGGCCAACGTCCTGACTTTC.

This clonotype was counted once. A junction end diverges from the germline sequence, so it may reflect a read error. The V gene is TRBV15, the J gene TRBJ2-3; D unclear. CDR1 and CDR2 (germline): LNHNV, YYDKDF (reference sequence). The CDR3 consists of 13 residues. CDR3 in DNA: TGTACCACCAGCAGCATCCTTGCAGATACGCAGTATTTT. This encodes CTTSSILADTQYF. The variable domain in full, completed from reference TRBV15 and TRBJ2-3, reads DAMVIQNPRYQVTQFGKPVTLSCSQTLNHNVMYWYQQKSSQAPKLLFHYYDKDFNNEADTPDNFQSRRPNTSFCFLDIRSPGLGDTAMYLCTTSSILADTQYFGPGTRLTVL.

V and J are TRBV6-5 and TRBJ1-2; maybe TRBD1 (5 bases). This CDR3 is 13 amino acids long. V was shortened by 4 bases and J by 3 bases, with 9 bases between the two germline ends. Per germline, CDR1 MNHEY and CDR2 SVGAGI. This CDR3 reads CASSLRGYYGYTF. CDR3 DNA: TGTGCCAGCAGTTTGAGGGGCTACTATGGCTACACCTTC.

The chain employs TRBV7-6 and TRBJ1-6; 7 nucleotides align to TRBD1. The trim removed 5 bases at V and 9 bases at J, leaving 10 bases unmatched. Germline V gene data show CDR1 as SGHVS and CDR2 as FNYEAQ. The CDR3 loop spans 15 amino acids. The CDR3 loop reads CASSPRGTASSPLHF. The CDR3 DNA is TGTGCCAGCAGCCCCCGCGGGACAGCCAGTTCACCCCTCCACTTT.

In this sample, this clonotype turned up a few times. The rearrangement joins TRBV4-2 to TRBJ2-7, with D unresolved. The assigned J gene may be wrong: the sequence end matches TRBJ2-5 better. The germline V gene encodes CDR1 LGHNA and CDR2 YNFKEQ. The CDR3 is 14 residues long. This CDR3 is CASSPPDSIGTQYF. DNA of the CDR3: TGTGCCAGCAGCCCCCCAGATTCCATTGGGACCCAGTACTTC.

This clonotype was observed a few times. This chain uses TRBV27 with TRBJ2-5; TRBD1 agrees at 11 bases. Per the germline V gene, CDR1 is MNHEY and CDR2 is SMNVEV (reference sequence). Germline trimming cut 6 bases from V and 5 bases from J; bases unmatched to any gene: 8. The CDR3 sequence is 15 residues long. In DNA, the CDR3 is TGTGCCAGCAGCTCGCGGGACAGGGGGAGGGAGACCCAGTACTTC. It yields the protein CASSSRDRGRETQYF.

This clonotype was seen only once. The V and J genes are TRBV4-3 and TRBJ1-2, with D perhaps TRBD1 (5 bases). The CDR3 has 16 residues. V was trimmed by 2 bases and J by 0 bases, leaving 13 bases between them. CDR1 is LGHNA, CDR2 YSLEER, per germline. Here the CDR3 reads CASSQLIGTANYGYTF. The DNA of the CDR3 is TGCGCCAGCAGCCAACTCATCGGGACGGCTAACTATGGCTACACCTTC.

This clonotype was seen only once. The CDR3 DNA reads TGTGCCAGCAGCATGGGGACTAGCGTCACGTGGGATGAGCAGTACTTC. Protein sequence: CASSMGTSVTWDEQYF. The chain has TRBV11-3 and TRBJ2-7, with 10 bases fitting TRBD2. This CDR3 spans 16 amino acids. Germline lookup yields CDR1 SGHNT and CDR2 YENEEA. The V gene end was trimmed by 5 bases and the J gene end by 7 bases; junction bases not matched to a gene: 14.

V and J are TRBV7-2 and TRBJ2-1; TRBD1 might be the D (6 bases). Germline CDR1 is SGHTA and CDR2 is FQGNSA. V was cut by 7 bases and J by 2 bases, with 12 bases left in between. The CDR3 contains 14 residues. Here the CDR3 DNA reads TGTGCCAGCACCCTCGGACAGACCTACAATGAGCAGTTCTTC. Protein product: CASTLGQTYNEQFF.

This sequence joins TRBV13 and TRBJ2-7; D possibly matches TRBD1 or TRBD2 (7 bases each). The germline V gene encodes CDR1 PRHDT and CDR2 FYEKMQ (reference sequence). The V end lost 2 bases, the J end lost 1 base, and 15 bases lay between the germline ends. The CDR3 extends over 16 amino acids. CDR3 bases: TGTGCCAGCAGCTTACAGGGGGAGGGGGGGTCCTACGAGCAGTACTTC. This sequence encodes CASSLQGEGGSYEQYF.

This clonotype was seen ten or more times. As DNA, the CDR3 is TGTGCCAGCAGCTCCGGGGGGGCCCGCCAGGGATACGAGCAGTACTTC. Its protein is CASSSGGARQGYEQYF. This rearrangement joins TRBV7-2 to TRBJ2-7; 8 bases line up with TRBD2. Germline lookup yields CDR1 SGHTA and CDR2 FQGNSA. This CDR3 region has 16 residues. V lost 4 bases and J lost 4; bases outside the gene matches: 12.

This rearrangement joins TRBV6-2 or TRBV6-3 to TRBJ1-4, with 10 bases matching TRBD1. The CDR3 contains 14 residues. Per the germline V gene, CDR1 is MNHEY and CDR2 is SVGEGT. V was clipped by 6 bases and J by 5 bases; unmatched bases: 3. The CDR3 sequence: CASSSGQGNEKLFF. The DNA of the CDR3 is TGTGCCAGCAGCTCGGGACAGGGGAATGAAAAACTGTTTTTT.

There are many counts of this clonotype. The CDR3 reads CSVEGRTQETQYF. The CDR3 coding sequence is TGCAGCGTTGAGGGCAGGACCCAAGAGACCCAGTACTTC. The chain recombines TRBV29-1 with TRBJ2-5, with unresolved D. The CDR3 runs 13 residues. Trimming left V 3 bases short and J 1 base short, with 9 bases between. Germline V gene data show CDR1 as SQVTM and CDR2 as ANQGSEA.

In its sample, this clonotype was seen once. The chain joins TRBV6-2 or TRBV6-3 to TRBJ2-5, with D unresolved. Trimming pared 6 bases from V and 4 bases from J, leaving 6 bases between. This CDR3 has 11 residues. In germline, CDR1 is MNHEY, CDR2 SVGEGT. CDR3 sequence reads: CASSNSETQYF. The CDR3 DNA reads as TGTGCCAGCAGCAACTCAGAGACCCAGTACTTC.